This T cell receptor beta chain was obtained from a study of blood T cell repertoires in COVID-19. Study-level information: T cells, B-cell-depleted T cells, or PBMCs supplied cDNA or gDNA.

Study processing details: Amplifying reference gene primers gave estimates of nucleated cell counts. The table came from immunoSEQ multiplex PCR; TCRdb's copy has only in-frame clones and leaves some out. V and J calls and clone size are as listed in that table; D and trimming were resolved from the DNA. The table lists some 130,000 clones, around three quarters of them singletons. This clone was counted between two and nine times. The CDR3 runs 13 residues. V lost 2 bases and J lost 6; bases outside the gene matches: 3. Germline V gene lookup returns CDR1 SEHNR and CDR2 FQNEAQ (reference sequence). The specimen was peripheral blood. The chain links TRBV7-9 to TRBJ2-7; 8 bases are a match to TRBD1. The receptor was isolated from a human donor in a cohort sampled during active COVID-19. The CDR3 spells CASSLMTGAEQYF. The CDR3 nucleotides are TGTGCCAGCAGCTTAATGACAGGGGCCGAGCAGTACTTC.